These T cell receptor beta chains were read from a single sample in a study of CD8+CD57+ T cells in acquired aplastic anemia. TCRdb ran MiXCR on the reads and lists one entry per CDR3 protein. The data show 74,000 or so distinct CDR3 sequences, with roughly half seen just once and approximately 8.3% held by the top ten. The source material was sorted CD4+, CD8+, or CD8+CD57+ T cells (not recorded which) from PBMCs. These receptor sequences come from a human donor in good health, serving as a control. CDR3s include the opening cysteine and the closing phenylalanine or tryptophan.

j_call: TRBJ2-2; cdr3_length: 14; v_call: TRBV7-9; cdr3_aa: CASSPLIRTGELFF
j_call: TRBJ2-3; cdr3_length: 17; v_call: TRBV10-1; cdr3_aa: CATLPGAITTGTDTQYF
j_call: TRBJ1-1; cdr3_length: 15; v_call: TRBV9; cdr3_aa: CASSAPGTGNTEAFF
j_call: TRBJ1-3; cdr3_length: 16; v_call: TRBV15; cdr3_aa: CATSRDGEISGNTIYF
j_call: TRBJ2-5; cdr3_length: 13; v_call: TRBV15; cdr3_aa: CATSRPGQGTQYF
j_call: TRBJ1-2; cdr3_length: 15; v_call: TRBV7-3; cdr3_aa: CASSSGQGAGYGYTF
j_call: TRBJ2-3; cdr3_length: 18; v_call: TRBV20-1; cdr3_aa: CSASRPLGTSGRTDTQYF
j_call: TRBJ2-1; cdr3_length: 17; v_call: TRBV4-3; cdr3_aa: CASSQEHRGPSYNEQFF
j_call: TRBJ1-2; cdr3_length: 15; v_call: TRBV12-3/TRBV12-4; cdr3_aa: CASSLGAGMDYGYTF
j_call: TRBJ2-1; cdr3_length: 15; v_call: TRBV6-5; cdr3_aa: CASSYSGSSYNEQFF
j_call: TRBJ2-7; cdr3_length: 14; v_call: TRBV2; cdr3_aa: CASSFRVFSYEQYF
j_call: TRBJ2-7; cdr3_length: 13; v_call: TRBV29-1; cdr3_aa: CSVPGTGAYEQYF
j_call: TRBJ1-6; cdr3_length: 15; v_call: TRBV2; cdr3_aa: CASSELGVRDSPLHF
j_call: TRBJ1-3; cdr3_length: 14; v_call: TRBV19; cdr3_aa: CASSPLDSGNTIYF
j_call: TRBJ1-2; cdr3_length: 11; v_call: TRBV24-1; cdr3_aa: CATSVGYGYTF
j_call: TRBJ1-1; cdr3_length: 13; v_call: TRBV25-1; cdr3_aa: CASRMNQDTEAFF
j_call: TRBJ2-7; cdr3_length: 15; v_call: TRBV2; cdr3_aa: CASREGTATSYEQYF
j_call: TRBJ2-7; cdr3_length: 16; v_call: TRBV10-3; cdr3_aa: CAISALLAGVTYEQYF
j_call: TRBJ2-7; cdr3_length: 11; v_call: TRBV20-1; cdr3_aa: CSAQTGDEQYF
j_call: TRBJ2-7; cdr3_length: 14; v_call: TRBV10-3; cdr3_aa: CAIQAALGAYEQYF
j_call: TRBJ2-5; cdr3_length: 18; v_call: TRBV7-9; cdr3_aa: CASSLGRGNYLQEETQYF
j_call: TRBJ2-7; cdr3_length: 15; v_call: TRBV14; cdr3_aa: CASSPRDPPNYEQYF
j_call: TRBJ2-5; cdr3_length: 16; v_call: TRBV7-2; cdr3_aa: CASSKASSGGQETQYF
j_call: TRBJ2-3; cdr3_length: 18; v_call: TRBV10-1; cdr3_aa: CASSAVLTGANRTDTQYF